This T cell receptor (beta chain) was obtained from a study of Graves' ophthalmopathy and Graves' hyperthyroidism. This clonotype was detected many times. The germline V gene has CDR1 LNHDA and CDR2 SQIVND (reference sequence). The CDR3 has 14 amino acids. Trimming removed 6 bases from V and 0 bases from J, with 11 bases in between. Using RNA transcripts, the TCR beta CDR3 regions were amplified. An initial RT-PCR round employing HTBI primers preceded a second-round multiplex PCR. TCRdb itself ran the multiplex PCR reads through MiXCR, one entry per CDR3 protein. The data show hundreds of thousands of distinct CDR3 sequences, with about two fifths seen just once and more than 2.5% held by the top ten.

This TCR was sampled from an adult man with Graves' ophthalmopathy. Sequenced: peripheral blood. V is TRBV19 and J is TRBJ1-1, with D perhaps matching TRBD1 (6 bases). The CDR3 reads CASSTGQMNTEAFF. The CDR3 DNA follows: TGTGCCAGTAGCACCGGACAGATGAACACTGAAGCTTTCTTT.